The T cell receptor (beta chain) under discussion was sequenced for a study of T-cell reconstitution after alpha-beta-depleted transplantation in children. The CDR3 has 12 residues. Germline V gene sequence: CDR1 LNHNV, CDR2 YYDKDF (reference sequence). Deletions cut 1 base from V and 8 bases from J, with 8 bases between. TCRbeta library preparation incorporated unique molecular identifiers. TCRdb ran MiXCR on the PCR reads and lists one entry per CDR3 protein. Of about 350,000 distinct CDR3 sequences listed, roughly 14% are singletons. The input for sequencing was PBMCs, taken from the stem cell graft. This TCR was recovered from a human donor who donated a stem cell graft to a child with Fanconi anemia. This chain connects TRBV15 to TRBJ1-2; D unresolved. The CDR3 region is CATSRVGGGYTF. For the CDR3, the DNA is TGTGCCACCAGCAGAGTAGGAGGGGGCTACACCTTC.